The 16 T cell receptor beta chains listed next were all sequenced from one sample in a study of blood T cell repertoires in COVID-19. Libraries were prepared by immunoSEQ multiplex PCR; TCRdb keeps only in-frame clonotypes and omits some of them. The repertoire holds more than 300,000 clones, with 90% as singletons. Source material: peripheral blood. The source is a middle-aged woman with COVID-19, enrolled during active disease.

This sequence joins TRBV2 and TRBJ1-1; D not resolved. V was shortened by 4 bases and J by 0 bases, with 9 bases between the two germline ends. Germline V gene lookup returns CDR1 SNHLY and CDR2 FYNNEI. CDR3 length: 14 amino acids. The CDR3 reads CASSVGNMNTEAFF. Written as DNA, the CDR3 is TGTGCCAGCAGTGTCGGGAACATGAACACTGAAGCTTTCTTT.

V usage is TRBV27 and J usage is TRBJ2-5, with TRBD1 matching 9 bases. There are 16 residues in the CDR3. Germline trimming cut 1 base from V and 5 bases from J; bases unmatched to any gene: 8. Germline assignment: CDR1 MNHEY and CDR2 SMNVEV (reference sequence). The CDR3 DNA sequence: TGTGCCAGCAGTTTATTCGGCCGCGGACAGGGGGAGACCCAGTACTTC. Protein: CASSLFGRGQGETQYF.

The gene calls are TRBV18 and TRBJ2-1, with a possible D match to TRBD1 (5 bases). The CDR3 totals 13 residues. Per germline, CDR1 KGHSH and CDR2 LQKENI. V shed 3 bases and J shed 9 bases, with 12 bases lying between them. Written as DNA, the CDR3 is TGTGCCAGCTCACCTGACAGACACGGTGAGCAGTTCTTC. This translates into CASSPDRHGEQFF. Supplemented by reference TRBV18 and TRBJ2-1, the full variable domain reads NAGVMQNPRHLVRRRGQEARLRCSPMKGHSHVYWYRQLPEEGLKFMVYLQKENIIDESGMPKERFSAEFPKEGPSILRIQQVVRGDSAAYFCASSPDRHGEQFFGPGTRLTVL.

The chain carries TRBV20-1 and TRBJ2-7; 7 bases agree with TRBD1. The CDR3 totals 14 residues. The germline V gene has CDR1 DFQATT and CDR2 SNEGSKA (reference sequence). Trimming at V came to 4 bases and at J to 1 base, leaving 7 bases not matched to a gene. The CDR3 sequence is CSAIDRVRSYEQYF. DNA of the CDR3: TGCAGTGCTATTGACAGGGTCCGGTCCTACGAGCAGTACTTC.

In this sample, this clone turned up a few times. The chain combines TRBV6-2 or TRBV6-3 with TRBJ1-1; D gene unclear. This CDR3 spans 15 amino acids. CDR1 MNHEY and CDR2 SVGEGT come from the germline V gene. The V and J ends lost 0 bases and 0 bases respectively, with 8 bases between them. The CDR3 DNA follows: TGTGCCAGCAGTTACTCGTCACAGTTGAACACTGAAGCTTTCTTT. This translates into CASSYSSQLNTEAFF.

In the case of this clone: The sample has other DNA sequences that encode this CDR3 too. The gene calls are TRBV3-1 (or the pseudogene TRBV3-2) and TRBJ1-2; 12 bases map to TRBD1. CDR1 and CDR2 (germline): LGHDT, YNNKEL (reference sequence). V lost 4 bases and J lost 2; bases outside the gene matches: 2. CDR3 length: 15 amino acids. The DNA of the CDR3 is TGTGCCAGCAGCCGCGGGACAGGGGGCAACTATGGCTACACCTTC. Protein: CASSRGTGGNYGYTF.

A single count supports this clone. A read error is likely, as this CDR3 ends without the conserved phenylalanine or tryptophan. The CDR3 sequence: CASSPTAYGYTL. CDR3 nucleotide sequence: TGTGCCAGCAGCCCTACAGCCTATGGCTACACCCTC. This chain links TRBV7-2 with TRBJ1-2, with no clear D. V shed 5 bases and J shed 4 bases, with 8 bases lying between them. Looked up from germline, CDR1 is SGHTA and CDR2 is FQGNSA. The CDR3 is 12 residues long.

V usage is TRBV27 and J usage is TRBJ2-5; D is possibly TRBD1 (6 bases). The CDR3 is 13 amino acids. CDR1 and CDR2 from the germline V gene are MNHEY and SMNVEV (reference sequence). Trimming took 5 bases from V and 2 from J, leaving 9 bases between them. CDR3 residues: CASSGQGQETQYF. In DNA form, the CDR3 reads TGTGCCAGCAGTGGTCAGGGGCAAGAGACCCAGTACTTC.

J is TRBJ2-5 and V is TRBV6-2 or TRBV6-3; D might be TRBD2 (6 bases). This CDR3 is 15 amino acids long. Germline V gene lookup returns CDR1 MNHEY and CDR2 SVGEGT. The ends were cut back, 2 bases at V and 4 bases at J, with 14 bases in the middle. This chain's CDR3 is CASSYRTTRAETQYF. As DNA, the CDR3 is TGTGCCAGCAGTTACCGCACGACTAGAGCAGAGACCCAGTACTTC.

The chain joins TRBV15 to TRBJ2-5; D call uncertain. This CDR3 comprises 15 residues. The germline V gene has CDR1 LNHNV and CDR2 YYDKDF (reference sequence). The V and J ends lost 3 bases and 2 bases respectively, with 13 bases between them. The DNA for the CDR3 is TGTGCCACCAGCAGGCCCCAAGACTCGCAAGAGACCCAGTACTTC. Residues: CATSRPQDSQETQYF.

This chain connects TRBV18 to TRBJ1-2; maybe TRBD1 (5 bases). Germline CDR1 KGHSH, CDR2 LQKENI. Trimming left V 3 bases short and J 6 bases short, with 20 bases between. There are 16 residues in the CDR3. The CDR3 nucleotides read TGTGCCAGCTCACCTGGTGAACCCGCAGGGCGGCATGGCTACACCTTC. This translates into CASSPGEPAGRHGYTF.

The chain combines TRBV18 with TRBJ1-5; 7 bases map to TRBD1. Germline CDR1 reads KGHSH; CDR2 reads LQKENI. This CDR3 is 15 amino acids long. V lost 3 bases and J lost 3; bases outside the gene matches: 5. Here the CDR3 DNA reads TGTGCCAGCTCACCTTCCGGACAGGTCAATCAGCCCCAGCATTTT. Amino acid sequence: CASSPSGQVNQPQHF.

Turning to this clone: Other DNA sequences in this specimen translate into the identical CDR3. The CDR3 coding sequence is TGTGCCAGTGGGGACAGGCCTAATTCACCCCTCCACTTT. This translates into CASGDRPNSPLHF. The chain employs TRBV19 and TRBJ1-6; 8 bases line up with TRBD1. This CDR3 contains 13 residues. V lost 8 bases and J lost 6; bases outside the gene matches: 3. Germline values: CDR1 LNHDA, CDR2 SQIVND (reference sequence). Full variable domain (remainder filled in from reference TRBV19 and TRBJ1-6): DGGITQSPKYLFRKEGQNVTLSCEQNLNHDAMYWYRQDPGQGLRLIYYSQIVNDFQKGDIAEGYSVSREKKESFPLTVTSAQKNPTAFYLCASGDRPNSPLHFGNGTRLTVT.

The chain joins TRBV7-9 to TRBJ2-1, with TRBD1 as a possible D gene (5 bases). V dropped 1 base and J dropped 8 bases, with 12 bases sitting between them. Looked up from germline, CDR1 is SEHNR and CDR2 is FQNEAQ (reference sequence). The CDR3 consists of 14 residues. In DNA form, the CDR3 reads TGTGCCAGCAGCTTAGAGGTTAGCAGGGATGAGCAGTTCTTC. Its protein product is CASSLEVSRDEQFF.

The chain has TRBV6-5 and TRBJ1-1, with D unclear. Germline loops: CDR1 MNHEY, CDR2 SVGAGI. V was cut by 6 bases and J by 4 bases, with 12 bases left in between. This CDR3 comprises 13 residues. The CDR3 sequence is CASSPAGFTEAFF. CDR3 nucleotides: TGTGCCAGCAGCCCAGCGGGGTTCACTGAAGCTTTCTTT.

The chain has TRBV6-5 and TRBJ1-2; 7 nucleotides agree with TRBD1. Germline V gives CDR1 MNHEY, CDR2 SVGAGI. With 8 bases clipped from V and 0 bases from J, the junction kept 0 bases outside the gene matches. The CDR3 runs to 12 residues. This chain's CDR3 is CASGQANYGYTF. The CDR3 DNA is TGTGCCAGCGGACAGGCTAACTATGGCTACACCTTC.